One and the same sample provided the 2 T cell receptor beta chains below, sequenced in a study of cytomegalovirus exposure and HLA in healthy donors. Researchers ran the PCR with 60 Vbeta and 13 Jbeta primers. Assay used: immunoSEQ multiplex PCR; TCRdb lists only in-frame clones, some missing. In the table there are some 130,000 clones, 60% to 80% of which are singletons. The sequencing input was PBMCs. All receptors derive from an older woman in good health and CMV-seronegative.

The chain links TRBV28 to TRBJ2-5; 7 bases line up with TRBD2. This CDR3 is 12 amino acids long. The junction had 4 bases not matched to a gene; V was cut back by 7 bases and J by 5 bases. The germline gives CDR1 MDHEN, CDR2 SYDVKM. The CDR3 bases are TGTGCCAGCACTAGTAGCGGGGAGACCCAGTACTTC. Translation gives CASTSSGETQYF.

The rearrangement joins TRBV25-1 to TRBJ2-3, with 9 bases identical to TRBD2. Looked up from germline, CDR1 is MGHDK and CDR2 is SYGVNS. The length of the CDR3 is 18 residues. Unmatched junction bases numbered 12, after V lost 4 bases and J lost 1 base. CDR3 region: CASSGRAGGLPGTDTQYF. DNA for the CDR3: TGTGCCAGCAGTGGGAGGGCGGGGGGGCTCCCCGGCACAGATACGCAGTATTTT.